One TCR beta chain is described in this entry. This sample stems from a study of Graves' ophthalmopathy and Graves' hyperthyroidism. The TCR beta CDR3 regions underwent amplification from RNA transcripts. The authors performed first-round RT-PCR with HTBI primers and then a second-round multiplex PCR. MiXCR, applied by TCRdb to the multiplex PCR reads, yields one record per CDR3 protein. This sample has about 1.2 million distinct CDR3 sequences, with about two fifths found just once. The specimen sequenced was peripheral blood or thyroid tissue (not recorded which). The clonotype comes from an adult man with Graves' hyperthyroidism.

The CDR3 DNA sequence: TGCGCCAGCAGTGAGCCGGACAGGGGTAGCTATGGCTACACCTTC. Translating gives CASSEPDRGSYGYTF. The chain recombines TRBV10-2 with TRBJ1-2; 9 nucleotides agree with TRBD1. The V segment lost 2 bases and the J segment 4 bases; nucleotides outside the gene matches: 5. The V gene's germline CDR1 is WSHSY and CDR2 SAAADI. CDR3 length equals 15 residues.